A selection of T cell receptor beta chains follows, all from one sample in a study of T cell responses to AZD1222 COVID-19 vaccine. Libraries were prepared by immunoSEQ multiplex PCR; TCRdb keeps only in-frame clonotypes and omits some of them. This table holds roughly 190,000 clones, about nine tenths found once. This specimen was peripheral blood, taken on day 0 of AZD1222 vaccination. The receptors originated from an adult in good health. Each CDR3 is given with its conserved first and last residue. D genes are given only for firm matches. The size field is filled for only some rows; it gives once, few, many or a size class.

TRBJ1-1 | . | TRBV11-2 | . | CASSVPGPTQREDTEAFF | TGTGCCAGCAGCGTCCCGGGACCGACTCAGAGGGAGGACACTGAAGCTTTCTTT
TRBJ1-4 | . | TRBV5-4 | . | CASSSRDGNEKLFF | TGTGCCAGCAGCTCCCGGGACGGAAATGAAAAACTGTTTTTT
TRBJ1-5 | . | TRBV21-1 | . | CASSKELAGRGHNCQPQHF | TGTGCCAGCAGCAAAGAGTTGGCAGGACGGGGCCATAATTGTCAGCCCCAGCATTTT
TRBJ1-5 | once | TRBV21-1 | . | CASSKEAAGKSNQPQHF | TGTGCCAGCAGCAAAGAGGCTGCCGGTAAGAGCAATCAGCCCCAGCATTTT
TRBJ1-2 | . | TRBV4-3 | . | CASSQDRRDKPNYGYTF | TGCGCCAGCAGCCAAGATAGACGGGACAAACCTAACTATGGCTACACCTTC
TRBJ1-2 | . | TRBV12-3/TRBV12-4 | . | CASSLQTNYGYTF | TGTGCCAGCAGTCTCCAGACTAACTATGGCTACACCTTC
TRBJ2-7 | . | TRBV29-1 | TRBD1 | CSVQGRGPYEQYF | TGCAGCGTACAGGGTAGGGGGCCCTACGAGCAGTACTTC
TRBJ2-7 | . | TRBV4-2 | . | CASSQPGQTYEQYF | TGTGCCAGCAGCCAACCGGGACAAACATACGAGCAGTACTTC
TRBJ2-3 | . | TRBV29-1 | . | CSGEGSSTDTQYF | TGCAGCGGGGAAGGGTCTAGCACAGATACGCAGTATTTT
TRBJ2-2 | . | TRBV6-1 | TRBD2 | CASSESGRPLGGELFF | TGTGCCAGCAGTGAGAGCGGGAGGCCCCTCGGCGGGGAGCTGTTTTTT
TRBJ1-1 | . | TRBV10-3 | . | CAITDGGVNTEAFF | TGTGCCATCACAGATGGGGGGGTGAACACTGAAGCTTTCTTT
TRBJ2-5 | once | TRBV27 | TRBD1 | CASSSQPGQQSKTQYF | TGTGCCAGCAGTTCCCAACCGGGACAGCAAAGTAAGACCCAGTACTTC
TRBJ1-4 | . | TRBV28 | . | CASSFRADEKLFF | TGTGCCAGCAGTTTCAGGGCGGATGAAAAACTGTTTTTT
TRBJ1-2 | . | TRBV6-5 | . | CASSPRVGYGYTF | TGTGCCAGCAGTCCCAGGGTCGGATATGGCTACACCTTC
TRBJ1-6 | . | TRBV5-1 | TRBD1 | CASSPGQEGQAYNSPLHF | TGCGCCAGCAGCCCGGGACAGGAGGGCCAGGCCTATAATTCACCCCTCCACTTT
TRBJ2-7 | . | TRBV18 | . | CASSPPTSWEQYF | TGTGCCAGCTCACCGCCGACGAGTTGGGAGCAGTACTTC
TRBJ2-1 | once | TRBV5-1 | TRBD1 | CASRGQGYNEQFF | TGCGCCAGCAGGGGACAGGGCTACAATGAGCAGTTCTTC
TRBJ2-5 | . | TRBV7-2 | TRBD2 | CASSLRQGGTGETQYF | TGTGCCAGCAGCCTTCGCCAGGGAGGGACCGGGGAGACCCAGTACTTC
TRBJ1-5 | . | TRBV4-1 | . | CASSQDGGASYQPQHF | TGCGCCAGCAGCCAAGATGGGGGGGCCTCCTATCAGCCCCAGCATTTT
TRBJ2-7 | . | TRBV2 | TRBD1 | CASSDQRGRDEQYF | TGTGCCAGCAGTGATCAGAGGGGGCGAGACGAGCAGTACTTC
TRBJ2-2 | . | TRBV6-1 | TRBD1 | CASSEGTGTGGTGELFF | TGTGCCAGCAGTGAGGGGACCGGGACAGGGGGCACCGGGGAGCTGTTTTTT
TRBJ1-5 | . | TRBV4-3 | . | CASSHMGFNQPQHF | TGCGCCAGCAGCCACATGGGTTTTAATCAGCCCCAGCATTTT
TRBJ2-7 | . | TRBV28 | . | CASGNYEQYF | TGTGCCAGCGGAAACTACGAGCAGTACTTC
TRBJ2-7 | . | TRBV3-1/TRBV3-2 | TRBD1 | CASSPGQGYEQYF | TGTGCCAGCAGCCCCGGACAGGGCTACGAGCAGTACTTC
TRBJ1-5 | . | TRBV28 | TRBD1 | CASSFSGQGSNQPQHF | TGTGCCAGCAGTTTTTCGGGACAGGGTAGCAATCAGCCCCAGCATTTT
TRBJ1-1 | . | TRBV5-1 | . | CASSLGGFTEAFF | TGCGCCAGCAGCTTGGGAGGGTTCACTGAAGCTTTCTTT
TRBJ2-7 | few | TRBV7-9 | . | CASSHPPPGAYEQYF | TGTGCCAGCAGCCACCCCCCGCCGGGGGCCTACGAGCAGTACTTC
TRBJ2-7 | once | TRBV15 | TRBD1 | CATSRVGQVYEQYF | TGTGCCACCAGCAGAGTCGGACAGGTCTACGAGCAGTACTTC
TRBJ1-5 | . | TRBV27 | . | CASKSSGSFKPQHF | TGTGCCAGCAAAAGCTCCGGCAGTTTCAAGCCCCAGCATTTT
TRBJ2-7 | . | TRBV9 | TRBD1 | CASSVGGQGEYEQYF | TGTGCCAGCAGCGTAGGTGGACAGGGTGAATACGAGCAGTACTTC
TRBJ1-5 | . | TRBV2 | TRBD1 | CASRDIKTGVQPQHF | TGTGCCAGCAGAGATATTAAGACAGGGGTTCAGCCCCAGCATTTT
TRBJ2-2 | . | TRBV4-1 | TRBD2 | CASKRLAGTGELFF | TGCGCCAGCAAGCGTCTAGCGGGAACCGGGGAGCTGTTTTTT
TRBJ1-2 | . | TRBV5-1 | TRBD1 | CASSFSTGSYDGYTF | TGCGCCAGCAGCTTCTCGACAGGGAGTTATGATGGCTACACCTTC
TRBJ2-5 | once | TRBV29-1 | TRBD1 | CSVVMGQGGTQYF | TGCAGCGTCGTGATGGGACAGGGGGGGACCCAGTACTTC
TRBJ2-7 | . | TRBV5-6 | . | CASSRQDSYEQYF | TGTGCCAGCAGCCGACAGGACTCCTACGAGCAGTACTTC
TRBJ2-7 | . | TRBV24-1 | TRBD1 | CAISGQGHEQYF | TGTGCCATCTCCGGACAGGGCCACGAGCAGTACTTC
TRBJ1-6 | . | TRBV11-2 | TRBD1 | CASSRQGARGDSPLHF | TGTGCCAGCAGCCGACAGGGGGCCCGGGGGGATTCACCCCTCCACTTT
TRBJ2-1 | . | TRBV9 | . | CASTNRGSNEQFF | TGTGCCAGCACGAACCGCGGGTCCAATGAGCAGTTCTTC
TRBJ2-1 | . | TRBV19 | TRBD2 | CASSIVSGSSYNEQFF | TGTGCCAGTAGTATAGTGAGCGGGAGCTCCTACAATGAGCAGTTCTTC
TRBJ1-5 | . | TRBV19 | TRBD1 | CASRETGGRGPTNQPQHF | TGTGCCAGTCGTGAAACCGGTGGCAGGGGGCCCACAAATCAGCCCCAGCATTTT
TRBJ2-5 | . | TRBV2 | TRBD2 | CAGAIAGDLQETQYF | TGTGCCGGGGCGATAGCGGGAGACCTCCAAGAGACCCAGTACTTC
TRBJ1-5 | . | TRBV7-6 | TRBD1 | CASSPGQNQPQHF | TGTGCCAGCAGCCCGGGACAGAATCAGCCCCAGCATTTT
TRBJ2-3 | . | TRBV4-3 | TRBD2 | CASSQELAGAPLKVHF | TGCGCCAGCAGCCAAGAACTAGCGGGGGCCCCCTTAAAGGTACATTTT
TRBJ2-7 | . | TRBV27 | TRBD1 | CASSSPTGTGTYEQYF | TGTGCCAGCAGTTCACCTACCGGGACAGGAACCTACGAGCAGTACTTC
TRBJ1-2 | . | TRBV5-4 | . | CASSFSDTQGTYGYTF | TGTGCCAGCAGCTTCTCCGACACCCAGGGCACCTATGGCTACACCTTC
TRBJ1-5 | once | TRBV4-2 | TRBD1 | CASSQVAADRGPLGPQHF | TGTGCCAGCAGCCAAGTGGCGGCGGACAGGGGTCCCCTAGGGCCCCAGCATTTT
TRBJ2-3 | . | TRBV18 | . | CASSSGSTSTDTQYF | TGTGCCAGCTCATCGGGCAGCACTAGCACAGATACGCAGTATTTT
TRBJ2-6 | . | TRBV4-1 | TRBD2 | CASSQLNWGLAGSHNVLTF | TGCGCCAGCAGCCAACTAAATTGGGGACTAGCGGGGAGTCACAACGTCCTGACTTTC
TRBJ2-3 | . | TRBV3-1/TRBV3-2 | TRBD2 | CASSTRTSVSTDTQYF | TGTGCCAGCAGCACTCGGACTAGCGTGTCCACAGATACGCAGTATTTT
TRBJ1-1 | . | TRBV4-1 | . | CASSQLVATEAFF | TGCGCCAGCAGCCAACTGGTGGCCACTGAAGCTTTCTTT
TRBJ2-7 | . | TRBV19 | TRBD2 | CASSIAAGGPYEQYF | TGTGCCAGTAGTATAGCCGCGGGGGGTCCCTACGAGCAGTACTTC
TRBJ1-5 | once | TRBV10-2 | . | CASSESGGNGPPQHF | TGCGCCAGCAGTGAGTCCGGGGGAAACGGGCCGCCCCAGCATTTT
TRBJ1-3 | . | TRBV7-8 | . | CASSSQGGVQRNTIYF | TGTGCCAGCAGCTCCCAGGGTGGCGTTCAGAGGAACACCATATATTTT
TRBJ2-7 | . | TRBV7-2 | . | CASSLRRDGEQYF | TGTGCCAGCAGCTTACGCAGGGACGGAGAGCAGTACTTC
TRBJ2-5 | . | TRBV7-9 | . | CASSSIAGETQYF | TGTGCCAGCAGCTCGATAGCTGGGGAGACCCAGTACTTC
TRBJ2-7 | . | TRBV18 | . | CASSPGPGAPSYEQYF | TGTGCCAGCTCACCCGGTCCCGGGGCCCCTTCCTACGAGCAGTACTTC
TRBJ2-2 | . | TRBV5-6 | TRBD2 | CASSHSRFGRSGELFF | TGTGCCAGCAGTCACTCCCGGTTCGGGAGGTCCGGGGAGCTGTTTTTT
TRBJ1-5 | . | TRBV4-1 | . | CASSQDAGGNQPQHF | TGCGCCAGCAGCCAAGATGCGGGGGGCAATCAGCCCCAGCATTTT